This record concerns one TCR beta chain sequence. Its antigen remains unknown. Primers: 60 Vbeta forward and 13 Jbeta reverse. The method was immunoSEQ multiplex PCR; TCRdb's version includes in-frame clones alone and lacks a portion of them. The profile shows about 250,000 clones, roughly 85% of them singletons. This CDR3 has 13 amino acids. CDR1 and CDR2 (germline): SGHDT, YYEEEE. Trimming stripped 1 base from V and 8 bases from J, with 12 bases between. The data stem from a study of cytomegalovirus exposure and HLA in healthy donors. Study results and caveats: At a 0.05 false discovery rate, a later analysis found approximately 15,000 TCR beta sequences to be associated with HLA alleles. An analysis done earlier found most TCR beta V segments productive about 87% or about 30% of the time. In a later analysis, compared with equally common non-associated chains, HLA-associated beta chains were more expanded. Several V segments, TRBV6-2 and TRBV6-3 among them, could not be told apart and were dropped.

The sample comprised PBMCs. The receptor comes from a girl aged 2 to 9 in good health and CMV-seronegative. J is TRBJ1-2 and V is TRBV5-6, with unresolved D. The CDR3 DNA reads TGTGCCAGCAGCTTGCCGCCCTACGAAGGCTACACCTTC. Its protein is CASSLPPYEGYTF.